Sequencing of this TCR beta chain was carried out in a study of post-analysis software for immune sequencing data. The CDR3 has 13 residues. Germline lookup yields CDR1 KGHSH and CDR2 LQKENI. The V gene lost 5 bases and the J gene lost 4 bases, with 11 bases spanning the gap. Unique molecular identifiers featured in each of the TCR beta cDNA libraries. TCRdb re-analysed the PCR reads in MiXCR, keeping a single row per CDR3 protein. The sample includes around 500,000 distinct CDR3 sequences, less than 40% of them seen just once. Study results and caveats: With TRBV5-6, TRBV5-1 and TRBV20-1 included, 4 or 5 TRBV segments were more frequent in patients than in controls. F measure clustering grouped samples strongly by preparation batch. Among multiple sclerosis patients, normalized Chao1 diversity was significantly below that of controls.

Concerning this clonotype itself: Its antigen is unidentified.

The clonotype comes from a girl aged 2-17 years with multiple sclerosis. The source material was blood. The V and J genes are TRBV18 and TRBJ1-1; possibly TRBD1 for D (6 bases). The CDR3 region is CASSGGARTEAFF. The DNA of the CDR3 is TGTGCCAGCTCAGGGGGGGCGCGCACTGAAGCTTTCTTT.